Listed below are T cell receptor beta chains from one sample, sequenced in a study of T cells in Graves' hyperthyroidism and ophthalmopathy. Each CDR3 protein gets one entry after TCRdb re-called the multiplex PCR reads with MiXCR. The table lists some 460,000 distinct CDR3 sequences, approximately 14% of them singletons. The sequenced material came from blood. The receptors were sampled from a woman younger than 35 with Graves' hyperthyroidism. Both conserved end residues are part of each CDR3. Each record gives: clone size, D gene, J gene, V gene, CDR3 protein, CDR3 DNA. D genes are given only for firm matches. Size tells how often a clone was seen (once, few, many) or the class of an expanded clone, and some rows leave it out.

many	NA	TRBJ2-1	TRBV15	CATSRDKVGQEQFF	TGTGCCACCAGCAGAGATAAGGTCGGTCAGGAGCAGTTCTTC
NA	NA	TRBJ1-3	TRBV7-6	CASSSGAHSGNTIYF	TGTGCCAGCAGCAGCGGGGCCCACTCTGGAAACACCATATATTTT
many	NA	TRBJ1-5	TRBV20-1	CSARDGQPGGQPQHF	TGCAGTGCTAGAGATGGACAGCCTGGAGGACAGCCCCAGCATTTT
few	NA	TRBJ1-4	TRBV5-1	CASRRGGGADEKLFF	TGCGCCAGCAGACGGGGCGGGGGCGCTGATGAAAAACTGTTTTTT
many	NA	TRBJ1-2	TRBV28	CASSLALRGYTF	TGTGCCAGCAGTTTGGCACTTAGAGGCTACACCTTC
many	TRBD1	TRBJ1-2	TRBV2	CASSEQGALGYTF	TGTGCCAGCAGTGAGCAGGGGGCCCTTGGCTACACCTTC
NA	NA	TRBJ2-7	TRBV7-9	CASQALDGSYEQYF	TGTGCCAGCCAGGCCCTTGACGGGTCCTACGAGCAGTACTTC
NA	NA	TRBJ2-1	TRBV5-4	CASSSIAESSYNEQFF	TGTGCCAGCAGCTCCATAGCGGAGAGCTCCTACAATGAGCAGTTCTTC
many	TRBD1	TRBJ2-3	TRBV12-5	CASGLVLGQDPDTQYF	TGTGCTAGTGGTTTGGTACTCGGACAGGACCCAGATACGCAGTATTTT
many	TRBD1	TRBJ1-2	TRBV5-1	CASSLTGVNGYTF	TGCGCCAGCAGCTTAACAGGGGTGAATGGCTACACCTTC
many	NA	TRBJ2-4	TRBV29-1	CSVEGLLGAELAKNIQYF	TGCAGCGTTGAAGGCTTGCTCGGGGCAGAGCTAGCCAAAAACATTCAGTACTTC
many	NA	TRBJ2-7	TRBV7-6	CASSLGLGSYEQYF	TGTGCCAGCAGCTTAGGTCTGGGCTCCTACGAGCAGTACTTC
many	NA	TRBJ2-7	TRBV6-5	CASSYSKGIDEQYF	TGTGCCAGCAGTTACTCGAAAGGGATCGACGAGCAGTACTTC
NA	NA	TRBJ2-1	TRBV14	CASRRTSGPYNEQFF	TGTGCCAGCAGACGAACTAGTGGCCCCTACAATGAGCAGTTCTTC
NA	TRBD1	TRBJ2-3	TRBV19	CASSISDRGDTQYF	TGTGCCAGTAGTATAAGCGACAGGGGTGATACGCAGTATTTT
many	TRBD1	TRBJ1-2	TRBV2	CASILTGHYGYTF	TGTGCCAGCATTTTGACAGGGCACTATGGCTACACCTTC
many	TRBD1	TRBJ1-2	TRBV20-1	CSARDRLRQGLNYGYTF	TGCAGTGCTAGAGATCGGTTACGACAGGGGTTAAACTATGGCTACACCTTC
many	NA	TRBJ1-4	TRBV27	CASSLSVRGVNEKLFF	TGTGCCAGCAGTTTATCAGTCCGGGGCGTTAATGAAAAACTGTTTTTT
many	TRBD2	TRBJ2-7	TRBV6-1	CASSSGTSGRAIYEQYF	TGTGCCAGCAGTTCCGGGACTAGCGGGAGGGCCATCTACGAGCAGTACTTC
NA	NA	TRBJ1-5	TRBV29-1	CSVLLTDSNQPQHF	TGCAGCGTTCTCCTAACAGATAGCAATCAGCCCCAGCATTTT
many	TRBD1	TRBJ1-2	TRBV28	CASSSTGAAGGYTF	TGTGCCAGCAGTTCGACAGGGGCGGCGGGGGGCTACACCTTC
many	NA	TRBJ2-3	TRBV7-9	CASSLGPDRSSTDTQYF	TGTGCCAGCAGCTTAGGTCCCGACAGGTCTAGCACAGATACGCAGTATTTT
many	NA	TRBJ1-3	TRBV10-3	CAISGPQTEPSGNTIYF	TGTGCCATCAGTGGCCCTCAGACAGAACCCTCTGGAAACACCATATATTTT
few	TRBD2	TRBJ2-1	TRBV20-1	CSARTSPSSYNEQFF	TGCAGTGCTAGGACTAGCCCGAGCTCCTACAATGAGCAGTTCTTC
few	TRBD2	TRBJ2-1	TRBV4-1	CASSQGGRAGVGEQFF	TGCGCCAGCAGCCAAGGGGGCAGGGCGGGGGTTGGGGAGCAGTTCTTC
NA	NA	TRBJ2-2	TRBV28	CASSLWLDGELFF	TGTGCCAGCAGTTTATGGCTTGACGGGGAGCTGTTTTTT
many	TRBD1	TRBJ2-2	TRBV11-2	CASSNRDRGTGELFF	TGTGCCAGCAGCAACCGGGACAGGGGCACCGGGGAGCTGTTTTTT
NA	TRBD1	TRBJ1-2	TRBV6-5	CASSYPGSQGGGYTF	TGTGCCAGCAGTTACCCAGGGTCACAGGGGGGAGGCTACACCTTC
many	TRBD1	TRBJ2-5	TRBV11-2	CASSSQGALKETQYF	TGTGCCAGCAGCTCACAGGGGGCGCTAAAAGAGACCCAGTACTTC
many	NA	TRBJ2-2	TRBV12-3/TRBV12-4	CASTITRAGTGELFF	TGTGCCAGCACGATAACCCGAGCGGGCACCGGGGAGCTGTTTTTT
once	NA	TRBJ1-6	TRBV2	CASGGGGRGYNSPLHF	TGTGCCAGCGGCGGCGGGGGGCGCGGATATAATTCACCCCTCCACTTT
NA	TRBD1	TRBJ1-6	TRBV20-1	CSARRDSLYNSPLHF	TGCAGTGCTAGAAGGGACAGCCTCTATAATTCACCCCTCCACTTT
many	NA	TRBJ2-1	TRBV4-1	CASSQPTKSSYNEQFF	TGCGCCAGCAGCCAACCGACTAAGAGCTCCTACAATGAGCAGTTCTTC
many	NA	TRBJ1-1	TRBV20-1	CSAREDPREAFF	TGCAGTGCTAGGGAAGACCCGAGAGAAGCTTTCTTT
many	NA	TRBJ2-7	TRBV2	CASSGVSGEQYF	TGTGCCAGCAGTGGCGTCTCAGGAGAGCAGTACTTC
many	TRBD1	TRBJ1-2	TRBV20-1	CSALLTRGGGTYGYTF	TGCAGTGCTCTCTTGACGAGAGGAGGGGGCACCTATGGCTACACCTTC
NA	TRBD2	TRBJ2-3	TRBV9	CASSLAGAFSDTQYF	TGTGCCAGCAGCTTAGCGGGAGCCTTTTCAGATACGCAGTATTTT
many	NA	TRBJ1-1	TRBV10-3	CAIRRTANTEAFF	TGTGCCATCAGACGGACAGCGAACACTGAAGCTTTCTTT
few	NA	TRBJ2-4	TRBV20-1	CSAGPARNIQYF	TGCAGTGCGGGCCCGGCTCGGAACATTCAGTACTTC
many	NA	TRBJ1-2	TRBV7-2	CASSFGRRGYTF	TGTGCCAGCAGCTTTGGCAGGAGGGGCTACACCTTC
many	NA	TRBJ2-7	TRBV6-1	CASSESGQFYEQYF	TGTGCCAGCAGTGAATCCGGACAGTTTTACGAGCAGTACTTC
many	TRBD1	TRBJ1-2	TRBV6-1	CASSPTGGSNGYTF	TGTGCCAGCAGCCCGACAGGGGGATCAAATGGCTACACCTTC
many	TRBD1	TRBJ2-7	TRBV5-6	CASSPLGQVTEEQYF	TGTGCCAGCAGCCCCCTAGGACAGGTTACTGAGGAGCAGTACTTC
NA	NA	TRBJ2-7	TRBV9	CASSALGGSYEQYF	TGTGCCAGCAGCGCCCTGGGAGGATCCTACGAGCAGTACTTC
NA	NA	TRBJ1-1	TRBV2	CASTGGQSEAFF	TGTGCCAGCACCGGGGGGCAGTCTGAAGCTTTCTTT
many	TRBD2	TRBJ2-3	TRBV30	CTLAGRDTQYF	TGTACACTAGCGGGGCGAGATACGCAGTATTTT
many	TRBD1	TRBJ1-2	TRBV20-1	CSAGTPGQGYGYTF	TGCAGTGCTGGCACCCCCGGACAGGGCTATGGCTACACCTTC
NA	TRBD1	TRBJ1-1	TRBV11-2	CASSFRDRGSSTEAFF	TGTGCCAGCAGCTTCCGGGACAGGGGAAGCAGCACTGAAGCTTTCTTT
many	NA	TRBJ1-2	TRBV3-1	CASSQEWSGANYGYTF	TGTGCCAGCAGCCAAGAATGGTCAGGAGCTAACTATGGCTACACCTTC
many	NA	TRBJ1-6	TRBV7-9	CASSLGGAPLHF	TGTGCCAGCAGCTTAGGGGGCGCACCCCTCCACTTT
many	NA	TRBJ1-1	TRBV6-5	CASSYMGGRNTEAFF	TGTGCCAGCAGTTACATGGGGGGCAGGAACACTGAAGCTTTCTTT
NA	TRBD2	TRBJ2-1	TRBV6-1	CASSPTTGGDNEQFF	TGTGCCAGCAGCCCCACGACTGGGGGGGACAATGAGCAGTTCTTC
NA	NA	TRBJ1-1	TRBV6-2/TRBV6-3	CVARRANTEAFF	TGTGTCGCGCGACGGGCGAACACTGAAGCTTTCTTT
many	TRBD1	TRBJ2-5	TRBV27	CASTTGTGKETQYF	TGTGCCAGCACCACCGGGACAGGAAAAGAGACCCAGTACTTC
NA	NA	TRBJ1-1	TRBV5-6	CASGPRGRAEAFF	TGTGCCAGCGGACCCAGGGGTAGGGCTGAAGCTTTCTTT
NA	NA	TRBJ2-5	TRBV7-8	CASGNRAQETQYF	TGTGCCAGCGGAAACAGGGCTCAAGAGACCCAGTACTTC